The T cell receptor (beta chain) described here comes from a study of control samples from healthy donors and cancer patients. Profiling relied on immunoSEQ multiplex PCR, and the TCRdb table lists in-frame clones only, not all of them. Seen here are 100,000 to 110,000 clones, roughly 84% observed once, and the top ten hold about 20%. The V gene lost 3 bases and the J gene lost 1 base, with 10 bases spanning the gap. The germline V gene has CDR1 SEHNR and CDR2 FQNEAQ (reference sequence). CDR3 length equals 15 residues. The TCR was taken from a woman between 45 and 60 years old in good health. The V call is TRBV7-9, the J call TRBJ2-4; possible D gene TRBD2, 6 bases. Sequencing was performed on blood. Here the CDR3 DNA reads TGTGCCAGCAGCTTCGGAGGGAAGGCCAAAAACATTCAGTACTTC. This translates into CASSFGGKAKNIQYF.